A selection of T cell receptor beta chains follows, all from one sample in a study of a mutant IDH1 vaccine in newly diagnosed glioma. These receptors are not linked to any known antigen. Libraries were prepared by immunoSEQ multiplex PCR; TCRdb keeps only in-frame clonotypes and omits some of them. Among roughly 60,000 clones listed, approximately 85% were seen once. The specimen comprised PBMCs, sampled from a glioma patient whose treatment included an IDH1 peptide vaccine. The receptors stem from a man under 40 with glioma. Both conserved end residues are part of each CDR3. The order of the fields is clone size, V gene, D gene, J gene, CDR3 DNA, CDR3 protein. The D gene is left open where the match is weak. Size is stated for part of the rows, as once, few or many counts, or as a class when the clone is expanded.

.	TRBV30	.	TRBJ1-6	TGTGCCTGGAGGGTGGGTTTCCAAAATTCACCCCTCCACTTT	CAWRVGFQNSPLHF
.	TRBV7-2	.	TRBJ1-3	TGTGCCAGCAGCCCACGCTTACAGGGTAGTGGAAACACCATATATTTT	CASSPRLQGSGNTIYF
.	TRBV20-1	.	TRBJ2-7	TGCAGCGCTAGTGGGCACGAGCAGTACTTC	CSASGHEQYF
once	TRBV5-1	TRBD1	TRBJ1-2	TGCGCCAGCAGCTTGGCCGGACAGGGCGAAGGCTACACCTTC	CASSLAGQGEGYTF
.	TRBV6-6	.	TRBJ2-7	TGTGCCAGCAGTAACCCAGGGGACGAGCAGTACTTC	CASSNPGDEQYF
.	TRBV5-6	.	TRBJ1-1	TGTGCCAGCAGGATATACGGGACGGATGAAGCTTTCTTT	CASRIYGTDEAFF
.	TRBV28	.	TRBJ1-3	TGTGCCAGCAGTTTACTCACTACTAGAAGCTCTGGAAACACCATATATTTT	CASSLLTTRSSGNTIYF
.	TRBV6-5	TRBD2	TRBJ2-1	TGTGCCAGCAGAGAGCGGGGCAGCTCCTACAATGAGCAGTTCTTC	CASRERGSSYNEQFF
.	TRBV11-3	.	TRBJ2-3	TGTGCCAGCAGCTCCCGTGAGGGTACGGCAGATACGCAGTATTTT	CASSSREGTADTQYF
.	TRBV6-5	.	TRBJ1-4	TGTGCCAGCAGTTACTATTTTCAGACTACTAATGAAAAACTGTTTTTT	CASSYYFQTTNEKLFF
.	TRBV28	.	TRBJ1-6	TGTGCCATCTTGCCGGGACTAAATTCACCCCTCCACTTT	CAILPGLNSPLHF
.	TRBV6-5	TRBD1	TRBJ1-6	TGTGCCAGCAAGCTGGACAGGTCCGAAAATTCACCCCTCCACTTT	CASKLDRSENSPLHF
.	TRBV6-1	TRBD1	TRBJ1-2	TGTGCCAGCAGGGGACAGGACACTAAATCCTATGGCTACACCTTC	CASRGQDTKSYGYTF
.	TRBV7-9	TRBD2	TRBJ2-1	TGTGCCACCGCCCGGGGGGAGCACTCCTACAATGAGCAGTTCTTC	CATARGEHSYNEQFF
.	TRBV10-3	.	TRBJ2-2	TGTGCCATCAGTGAGTCAGGGGGCGGGATATCGAACACCGGGGAGCTGTTTTTT	CAISESGGGISNTGELFF